This TCR beta chain was observed in a study of blood T cells in healthy people across ages. Combining a sample-barcoded 5' primer with a J-beta primer mix, a second PCR ran for about 6 to 11 cycles. Researchers report that each sample yielded at least 2.5 million CDR3-containing paired-end reads. TCRdb fed the 5' RACE reads into MiXCR, producing one record per CDR3 protein. The data show 1 million to 1.2 million distinct CDR3 sequences, with roughly two fifths seen just once and roughly 13% held by the top ten. Trimming left V 3 bases short and J 1 base short, with 10 bases between. This CDR3 region has 14 residues. Germline assignment: CDR1 DFQATT and CDR2 SNEGSKA (reference sequence). The table lists this clonotype with a few counts. Antigen unknown. Study-wide points: Naive T cell percentage showed a strong correlation with the diversity of TCR beta. Roughly linear age-related decline in beta diversity appeared, significant by age roughly 40.

The sample comprised blood. The rearrangement joins TRBV20-1 to TRBJ1-5; D is possibly TRBD1 (5 bases). This clonotype was sampled from a young man in good health. This CDR3 is CSASLGDSNQPQHF. Written as DNA, the CDR3 is TGCAGTGCTAGTTTGGGGGACAGCAATCAGCCCCAGCATTTT.